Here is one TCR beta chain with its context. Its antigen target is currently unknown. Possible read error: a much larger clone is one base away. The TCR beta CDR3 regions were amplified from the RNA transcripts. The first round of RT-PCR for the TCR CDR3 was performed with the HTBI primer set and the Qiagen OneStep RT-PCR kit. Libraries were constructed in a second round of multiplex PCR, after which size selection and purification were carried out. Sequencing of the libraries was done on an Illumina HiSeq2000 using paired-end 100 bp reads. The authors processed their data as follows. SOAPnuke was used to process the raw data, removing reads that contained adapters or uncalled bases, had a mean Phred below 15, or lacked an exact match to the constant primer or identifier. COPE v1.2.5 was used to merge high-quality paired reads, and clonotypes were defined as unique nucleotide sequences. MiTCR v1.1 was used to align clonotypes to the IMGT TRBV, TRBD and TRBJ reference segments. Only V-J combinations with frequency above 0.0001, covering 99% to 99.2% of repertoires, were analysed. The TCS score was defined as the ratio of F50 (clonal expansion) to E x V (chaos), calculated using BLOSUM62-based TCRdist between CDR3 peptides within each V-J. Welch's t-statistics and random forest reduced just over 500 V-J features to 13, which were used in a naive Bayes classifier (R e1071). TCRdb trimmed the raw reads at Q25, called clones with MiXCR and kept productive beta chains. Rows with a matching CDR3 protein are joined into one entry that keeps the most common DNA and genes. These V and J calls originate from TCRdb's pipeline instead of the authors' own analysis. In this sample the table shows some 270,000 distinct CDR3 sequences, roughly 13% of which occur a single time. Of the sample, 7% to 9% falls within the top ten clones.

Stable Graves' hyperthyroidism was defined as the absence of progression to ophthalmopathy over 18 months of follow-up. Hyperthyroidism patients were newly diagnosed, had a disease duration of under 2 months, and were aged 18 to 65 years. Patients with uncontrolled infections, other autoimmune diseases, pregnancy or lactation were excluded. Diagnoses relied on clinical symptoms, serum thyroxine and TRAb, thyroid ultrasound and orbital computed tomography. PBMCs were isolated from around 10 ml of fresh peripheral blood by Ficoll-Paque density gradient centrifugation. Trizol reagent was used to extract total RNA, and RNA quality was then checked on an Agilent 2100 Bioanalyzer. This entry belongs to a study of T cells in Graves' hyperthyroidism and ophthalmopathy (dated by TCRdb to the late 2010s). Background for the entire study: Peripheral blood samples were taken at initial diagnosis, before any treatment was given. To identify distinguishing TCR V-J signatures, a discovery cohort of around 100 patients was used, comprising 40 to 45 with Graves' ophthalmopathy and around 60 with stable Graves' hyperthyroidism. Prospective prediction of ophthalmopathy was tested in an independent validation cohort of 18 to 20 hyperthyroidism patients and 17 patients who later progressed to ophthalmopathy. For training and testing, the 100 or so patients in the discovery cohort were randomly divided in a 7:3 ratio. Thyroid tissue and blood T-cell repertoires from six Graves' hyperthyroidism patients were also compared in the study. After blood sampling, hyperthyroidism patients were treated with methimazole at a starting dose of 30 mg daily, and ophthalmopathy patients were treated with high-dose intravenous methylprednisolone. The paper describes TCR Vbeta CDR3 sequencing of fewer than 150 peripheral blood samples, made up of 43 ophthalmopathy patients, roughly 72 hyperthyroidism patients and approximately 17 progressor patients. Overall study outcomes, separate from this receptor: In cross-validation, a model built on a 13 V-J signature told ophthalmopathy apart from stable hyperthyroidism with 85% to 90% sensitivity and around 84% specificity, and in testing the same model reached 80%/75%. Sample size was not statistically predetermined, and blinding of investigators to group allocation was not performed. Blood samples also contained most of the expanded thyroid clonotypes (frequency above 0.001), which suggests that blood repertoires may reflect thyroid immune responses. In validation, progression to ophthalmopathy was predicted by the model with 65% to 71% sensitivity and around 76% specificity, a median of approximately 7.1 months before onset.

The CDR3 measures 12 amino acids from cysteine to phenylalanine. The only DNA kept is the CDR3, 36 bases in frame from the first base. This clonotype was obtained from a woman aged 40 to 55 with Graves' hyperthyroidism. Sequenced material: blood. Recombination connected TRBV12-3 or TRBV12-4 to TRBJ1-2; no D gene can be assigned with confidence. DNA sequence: TGTGCCAGCAGTTTGGCGAACGATGGCTCCACCTTC. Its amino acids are CASSLANDGSTF.